The rows below give T cell receptor beta chains drawn from one sample of a study of blood T cell repertoires in COVID-19. Produced via immunoSEQ multiplex PCR; TCRdb's table is partial and in-frame only. Of about 48,000 clones in the sample, roughly nine tenths were seen once. The sequenced sample consisted of peripheral blood. The source of these receptors is a man aged 65-85 years with acute or convalescent COVID-19. The CDR3 runs from the conserved cysteine through the conserved F or W. The order of the fields is CDR3 length, D gene, V gene, clone size, J gene, CDR3 protein, CDR3 DNA. A D gene is named only where the DNA matches it firmly. Clone size, where shown, is once, few, many, or a class for clones that have expanded.

length: 16; D: .; V: TRBV30; size: .; J: TRBJ2-3; CDR3: CAWSRIKSGGTDTQYF; DNA: TGTGCCTGGAGTCGGATCAAGAGTGGAGGCACAGATACGCAGTATTTT
length: 15; D: .; V: TRBV5-1; size: .; J: TRBJ2-2; CDR3: CASSEEAGDTGELFF; DNA: TGCGCCAGCAGTGAGGAGGCAGGCGACACCGGGGAGCTGTTTTTT
length: 11; D: .; V: TRBV12-3/TRBV12-4; size: .; J: TRBJ2-3; CDR3: CASSFTDTQYF; DNA: TGTGCCAGCAGCTTCACAGATACGCAGTATTTT
length: 20; D: TRBD2; V: TRBV19; size: .; J: TRBJ2-4; CDR3: CASSMSRGSGASGDRDIQYF; DNA: TGTGCCAGTAGTATGTCCCGGGGTTCTGGGGCTAGCGGGGACCGGGACATTCAGTACTTC
length: 14; D: .; V: TRBV29-1; size: .; J: TRBJ2-7; CDR3: CSVDIYRVPYEQYF; DNA: TGCAGCGTTGATATCTACAGGGTACCCTACGAGCAGTACTTC
length: 14; D: .; V: TRBV5-6; size: few; J: TRBJ1-3; CDR3: CASSLRGTGNTIYF; DNA: TGTGCCAGCAGCTTGAGGGGTACTGGAAACACCATATATTTT
length: 15; D: TRBD1; V: TRBV15; size: .; J: TRBJ1-3; CDR3: CATSRDRDPGNTIYF; DNA: TGTGCCACCAGCAGGGACAGGGACCCTGGAAACACCATATATTTT
length: 17; D: .; V: TRBV3-1/TRBV3-2; size: .; J: TRBJ2-6; CDR3: CASSQPGRPSGANVLTF; DNA: TGTGCCAGCAGCCAACCAGGCCGCCCCTCTGGGGCCAACGTCCTGACTTTC
length: 14; D: .; V: TRBV7-9; size: .; J: TRBJ2-3; CDR3: CASSLAYRKDTQYF; DNA: TGTGCCAGCAGCTTAGCGTATAGAAAAGATACGCAGTATTTT
length: 16; D: TRBD1; V: TRBV27; size: .; J: TRBJ2-5; CDR3: CASSPLPGQVQETQYF; DNA: TGTGCCAGCAGCCCACTACCGGGACAGGTCCAAGAGACCCAGTACTTC
length: 17; D: .; V: TRBV11-2; size: .; J: TRBJ1-4; CDR3: CASSAGGLMGSGEKLFF; DNA: TGTGCCAGCAGCGCGGGGGGGTTGATGGGGTCCGGTGAAAAACTGTTTTTT
length: 17; D: TRBD1; V: TRBV18; size: once; J: TRBJ2-6; CDR3: CASSQTGTGIGANVLTF; DNA: TGTGCCAGCTCCCAAACCGGGACAGGGATCGGGGCCAACGTCCTGACTTTC
length: 13; D: .; V: TRBV9; size: .; J: TRBJ1-1; CDR3: CASSVEKNTEAFF; DNA: TGTGCCAGCAGCGTTGAGAAGAACACTGAAGCTTTCTTT
length: 15; D: .; V: TRBV19; size: .; J: TRBJ1-5; CDR3: CASSRITGGNQPQHF; DNA: TGTGCCAGTAGTAGGATCACCGGGGGCAATCAGCCCCAGCATTTT
length: 14; D: .; V: TRBV6-6; size: .; J: TRBJ2-7; CDR3: CASRGQGLSYEQYF; DNA: TGTGCCAGCAGGGGCCAGGGCCTGTCCTACGAGCAGTACTTC
length: 12; D: .; V: TRBV7-2; size: .; J: TRBJ2-7; CDR3: CASSLVVGGPYF; DNA: TGTGCCAGCAGCTTAGTGGTTGGGGGCCCGTACTTC
length: 17; D: TRBD1; V: TRBV9; size: .; J: TRBJ1-4; CDR3: CASSVGSRGRGNEKLFF; DNA: TGTGCCAGCAGCGTAGGGTCCAGGGGGCGTGGTAATGAAAAACTGTTTTTT
length: 15; D: TRBD1; V: TRBV6-5; size: .; J: TRBJ1-2; CDR3: CASSYLDRGHYGYTF; DNA: TGTGCCAGCAGTTACTTAGATAGGGGGCACTATGGCTACACCTTC
length: 14; D: .; V: TRBV6-5; size: .; J: TRBJ1-3; CDR3: CASSTDSSGNTIYF; DNA: TGTGCCAGCAGCACCGATAGCTCTGGAAACACCATATATTTT
length: 16; D: TRBD2; V: TRBV4-2; size: once; J: TRBJ2-7; CDR3: CASSQVAGGSSYEQYF; DNA: TGTGCCAGCAGCCAAGTTGCGGGGGGAAGCTCCTACGAGCAGTACTTC
length: 12; D: TRBD1; V: TRBV5-5; size: .; J: TRBJ1-5; CDR3: CASSLGDRVVHF; DNA: TGTGCCAGCAGCTTGGGAGACAGGGTAGTCCATTTT
length: 16; D: TRBD1; V: TRBV18; size: .; J: TRBJ1-4; CDR3: CASSPDRVATNEKLFF; DNA: TGTGCCAGCTCACCTGACAGGGTGGCAACTAATGAAAAACTGTTTTTT
length: 12; D: .; V: TRBV27; size: .; J: TRBJ1-2; CDR3: CASSPRGGGYTF; DNA: TGTGCCAGCAGTCCCCGAGGGGGTGGCTACACCTTC
length: 14; D: .; V: TRBV19; size: .; J: TRBJ1-1; CDR3: CASTLGGAGTEAFF; DNA: TGTGCCAGTACCCTGGGGGGGGCGGGCACTGAAGCTTTCTTT
length: 15; D: TRBD1; V: TRBV28; size: .; J: TRBJ2-1; CDR3: CASNGQGAPYNEQFF; DNA: TGTGCCAGCAATGGACAGGGCGCCCCCTACAATGAGCAGTTCTTC
length: 16; D: .; V: TRBV7-8; size: .; J: TRBJ2-7; CDR3: CASSLADTSSSYEQYF; DNA: TGTGCCAGCAGCTTAGCGGACACTTCTAGCTCCTACGAGCAGTACTTC
length: 14; D: TRBD2; V: TRBV4-3; size: few; J: TRBJ2-7; CDR3: CASSKEGGDYEQYF; DNA: TGCGCCAGCAGCAAAGAGGGAGGGGACTACGAGCAGTACTTC
length: 15; D: .; V: TRBV28; size: .; J: TRBJ2-3; CDR3: CASSPTARGTDTQYF; DNA: TGTGCCAGCAGTCCCACTGCCAGGGGCACAGATACGCAGTATTTT
length: 19; D: .; V: TRBV4-1; size: .; J: TRBJ1-5; CDR3: CASSQMGGGGQYGNQPQHF; DNA: TGCGCCAGCAGCCAGATGGGCGGGGGCGGACAATATGGCAATCAGCCCCAGCATTTT
length: 16; D: TRBD2; V: TRBV7-2; size: .; J: TRBJ2-7; CDR3: CASSRGFTSAFYEQYF; DNA: TGTGCCAGCAGCCGGGGTTTTACTAGCGCCTTCTACGAGCAGTACTTC
length: 16; D: TRBD1; V: TRBV27; size: .; J: TRBJ1-2; CDR3: CASSIPGQGSNYGYTF; DNA: TGTGCCAGCAGTATCCCGGGACAGGGTTCTAACTATGGCTACACCTTC
length: 15; D: TRBD1; V: TRBV5-4; size: .; J: TRBJ1-1; CDR3: CASRWQGAEGTEAFF; DNA: TGTGCCAGCAGGTGGCAGGGGGCTGAGGGCACTGAAGCTTTCTTT
length: 13; D: .; V: TRBV3-1/TRBV3-2; size: .; J: TRBJ2-1; CDR3: CASSQRGYNEQFF; DNA: TGTGCCAGCAGCCAACGAGGTTACAATGAGCAGTTCTTC